A selection of T cell receptor beta chains follows, all from one sample in a study of cytotoxic CD8 clonotypes in ibrutinib-treated CLL. TCRdb keeps only in-frame clones here, not all; method: immunoSEQ multiplex PCR. The table shows over 65,000 clones, with about four fifths occurring only once. Sequencing was performed on PBMCs, taken after 12 months of ibrutinib treatment. The source is a human donor with chronic lymphocytic leukemia. CDR3s include the opening cysteine and the closing phenylalanine or tryptophan. D genes are given only for firm matches. Rows may omit the clone size; those that give it use once, few, many or a size class.

v_call	d_call	j_call	clone_size	cdr3_nt	cdr3_aa
TRBV14	TRBD1	TRBJ1-5	-	TGTGCCCCATCCCGACAGGGCGGCCGTTATAGCAATCAGCCCCAGCATTTT	CAPSRQGGRYSNQPQHF
TRBV6-6	-	TRBJ1-6	-	TGTGCCAGCAGCCCCCGGGGAGCGGATTCACCCCTCCACTTT	CASSPRGADSPLHF
TRBV4-3	TRBD2	TRBJ2-1	-	TGCGCCAGCAGCCACGAACCGGGCGGAACCAGGGAGGGTGGGCAGTTCTTC	CASSHEPGGTREGGQFF
TRBV5-1	TRBD1	TRBJ2-7	few	TGCGCCAGCAGCTCGCCCACAGGGGGCGGATACGAGCAGTACTTC	CASSSPTGGGYEQYF
TRBV7-3	-	TRBJ1-5	-	TGTGCCAGCAGCCAGGGGCAGGGTCAGCCCCAGCATTTT	CASSQGQGQPQHF
TRBV19	-	TRBJ1-6	-	TGTGCCAGTACCCTGGGGGGGGATTGGAATTCACCCCTCCACTTT	CASTLGGDWNSPLHF
TRBV11-2	-	TRBJ2-1	-	TGTGCCACCCACAGGGCCAATGAGCAGTTCTTC	CATHRANEQFF
TRBV7-9	-	TRBJ2-2	-	TGTGCCAGCCCGGAGGCCGGGGAGCTGTTTTTT	CASPEAGELFF
TRBV11-2	-	TRBJ2-5	-	TGTGCCAGCAGACCGACGGGGACCGGAGAGACCCAGTACTTC	CASRPTGTGETQYF
TRBV18	-	TRBJ2-1	-	TGTGCCAGCTCACCAGTGGGGCCCCCCTACAATGAGCAGTTCTTC	CASSPVGPPYNEQFF
TRBV28	-	TRBJ1-2	-	TGTGCCAGCACCACGGGGGGGAAATATGGCTACACCTTC	CASTTGGKYGYTF
TRBV7-9	-	TRBJ1-2	few	TGTGCCAGCAGCTCCACCGACAGGATCAGCTATGGCTACACCTTC	CASSSTDRISYGYTF
TRBV6-5	-	TRBJ2-7	-	TGTGCCAGCAGCATCGGGACAAAAACCTACGAGCAGTACTTC	CASSIGTKTYEQYF
TRBV6-5	-	TRBJ1-1	-	TGTGCCAGCAGTTACGGGGCGTTGGCTTTCTTT	CASSYGALAFF
TRBV2	-	TRBJ2-7	-	TGTGCCAGCAGTAGAGCCAGACAGGACCCCGAGCAGTACTTC	CASSRARQDPEQYF
TRBV29-1	TRBD1	TRBJ1-1	many	TGCAGCGCCCCTATCGGGACAGGGGAAGGGGCTTTCTTT	CSAPIGTGEGAFF
TRBV11-3	TRBD1	TRBJ2-5	-	TGTGCCAGCAGCCAGGGGGCGTGGGCAGAAGAGACCCAGTACTTC	CASSQGAWAEETQYF
TRBV18	TRBD1	TRBJ2-3	-	TGTGCCAGCTCACCGCCCGGGACAGTTAGCACAGATACGCAGTATTTT	CASSPPGTVSTDTQYF
TRBV5-1	-	TRBJ2-1	-	TGCGCCAGCAGCTTGGCGGTAGGGCCCGGCAATGAGCAGTTCTTC	CASSLAVGPGNEQFF
TRBV27	-	TRBJ1-5	-	TGTGCCAGCAGTTCAGCCGCCTATAGCAATCAGCCCCAGCATTTT	CASSSAAYSNQPQHF
TRBV30	-	TRBJ1-1	few	TGTGCCTGCTGGCGGCGGCCGGGCACTGAAGCTTTCTTT	CACWRRPGTEAFF
TRBV7-2	-	TRBJ2-7	-	TGTGCCAGCAGCTTAGGCAGGTTAACCTACGAGCAGTACTTC	CASSLGRLTYEQYF
TRBV5-1	-	TRBJ2-3	once	TGCGCCAGCAGCTTGGGTCAGGAAACAGATACGCAGTATTTT	CASSLGQETDTQYF
TRBV29-1	-	TRBJ1-5	-	TGCAGCGTCACCGATCCAAATCAGCCCCAGCATTTT	CSVTDPNQPQHF
TRBV5-6	-	TRBJ2-5	-	TGTGCCAGCAACCCGGCCCGGGGGGCACAAGAGACCCAGTACTTC	CASNPARGAQETQYF
TRBV7-3	-	TRBJ2-5	-	TGTGCCAGCAGCTTCCTAGCCGGTTCTGAGACCCAGTACTTC	CASSFLAGSETQYF
TRBV5-1	-	TRBJ2-2	-	TGCGCCAGCAGCTTCAAACCCGGGACCGCCAGAGGGACCGGGGAGCTGTTTTTT	CASSFKPGTARGTGELFF
TRBV9	TRBD1	TRBJ2-3	-	TGTGCCAGCAGCGTAGGGACAGGGTCCAGCACAGATACGCAGTATTTT	CASSVGTGSSTDTQYF
TRBV9	-	TRBJ2-1	once	TGTGCCAGCAGCGTGGACACAGGGTACAATGAGCAGTTCTTC	CASSVDTGYNEQFF